This T cell receptor beta chain was recorded in a study of tumor-infiltrating lymphocytes in primary liver carcinoma. In the study overall: The patients included men and women who were aged 30 to 69 years. The neoplasms were of stage T1-T3 N0M0, with dimensions of roughly 4.2 to 10 cm across. Roughly 3.65 to 7.13 million productive TCRbeta reads came from each sample, comparable across tissue types.

The study's findings and limits: Tumor region pairs outstripped tumor-adjacent and tumor-blood pairs in overlap.

Ten or more counts support this clonotype. Its matching antigen is unknown. The junction departs from germline at one end; a sequencing error may be responsible. Unsorted bulk tissue of roughly 18-32 mg yielded co-extracted RNA and DNA. CDR3 length: 16 amino acids. CDR1 SQVTM and CDR2 ANQGSEA come from the germline V gene. Synthesis of TCR beta cDNA was carried out from approximately 470 ng total RNA with a constant-region primer. ARM-PCR was slightly modified, and three nested multiplex PCR rounds with it gave rise to the TCR beta libraries. Rounds one and two of PCR, each of roughly 11 cycles, were primed with TRBV1-TRBV30 forward primers and a C-beta reverse primer. TCRdb re-called the multiplex PCR reads with MiXCR, one entry per CDR3 protein. The sample gives roughly 24,000 distinct CDR3 sequences, roughly three quarters of which show up once; around 29% is in the top ten.

The chain couples TRBV29-1 to TRBJ2-7, with D perhaps being TRBD1 or TRBD2 (5 bases each). The receptor was derived from a woman in her twenties or thirties with primary liver carcinoma and hepatitis B virus infection. The sequenced material came from liver tumor tissue from sampling region 5. Subset reported: tumor region T5, tumor centre. For the CDR3, the DNA is TGCAGCGCTATGACATCTGGGACCGGCACTCCCTACAAGCAGTACTTC. It is translated as CSAMTSGTGTPYKQYF.